Sequencing of this T cell receptor (beta chain) was carried out in a study of blood T cell repertoires in COVID-19. Study at large: PBMCs, B-cell-depleted T cells, or T cells provided the cDNA or gDNA that made up the material.

This CDR3 contains 17 residues. Trimming removed 4 bases at V and 0 bases at J, with 18 bases between. Germline assignment: CDR1 SGHDT and CDR2 YYEEEE. Assay used: immunoSEQ multiplex PCR; TCRdb lists only in-frame clones, some missing. The table has 240,000 or so clones, roughly 87% seen once; the top ten hold more than 6%. This clonotype was obtained from a man aged 60 to 75 who had recovered from COVID-19. Material: peripheral blood. The chain links TRBV5-6 to TRBJ2-3; no definite D call. For the CDR3, the DNA is TGTGCCAGCAGCCCCTACGAGAGGATTATGAGCACAGATACGCAGTATTTT. It translates to CASSPYERIMSTDTQYF. Complete variable domain (other parts from reference TRBV5-6 and TRBJ2-3): DAGVTQSPTHLIKTRGQQVTLRCSPKSGHDTVSWYQQALGQGPQFIFQYYEEEERQRGNFPDRFSGHQFPNYSSELNVNALLLGDSALYLCASSPYERIMSTDTQYFGPGTRLTVL.